The T cell receptor beta chain described here comes from a study of blood T cell repertoires in COVID-19. The CDR3 is 15 amino acids. With 4 bases clipped from V and 7 bases from J, the junction kept 9 bases outside the gene matches. Germline V gene sequence: CDR1 SGHDT, CDR2 YYEEEE. Clones were read by immunoSEQ multiplex PCR, and TCRdb kept only the in-frame ones, dropping some. Of roughly 250,000 clones in the sample, over 75% are singletons; the top ten hold 0.75% to 0.95%. The specimen was peripheral blood. The J gene is TRBJ1-4, the V gene TRBV5-6; 8 bases line up with TRBD1. The TCR comes from a human donor with COVID-19, enrolled during active disease. The donor label of this sample is uncertain. The CDR3 sequence: CASSNRDRRGEKLFF. CDR3 in DNA: TGTGCCAGCAGCAACCGGGACAGGAGGGGTGAAAAACTGTTTTTT.